Below, 27 T cell receptor beta chains from the same sample are listed, as sequenced in a study of shared clonotypes between healthy human individuals. The assay was immunoSEQ multiplex PCR, and TCRdb's table has in-frame clones only and misses some. The sample carries about 2.3 million clones, approximately 95% recorded once. The sample comprised naive CD4+ T cells from PBMCs. Subset defined: CD45RA+ positively selected. The receptors originated from a man between 18 and 35 years old in good health. Some clones in this sample may be carry-over from other donors' samples.

The chain carries TRBV7-3 and TRBJ2-2; 11 bases align to TRBD2. Germline-derived CDR1 and CDR2 are SGHTA and FQGTGA. This CDR3 is 17 amino acids long. Germline trimming cut 2 bases from V and 6 bases from J; bases unmatched to any gene: 8. CDR3 protein: CASSLQLLAGGAGELFF. The CDR3 nucleotides read TGTGCCAGCAGCTTACAGTTGCTAGCGGGAGGCGCCGGGGAGCTGTTTTTT.

The chain couples TRBV4-2 to TRBJ2-1; tentative D call: TRBD1 (6 bases). V gave up 3 bases and J gave up 0 bases, with 15 bases separating them. There are 17 residues in the CDR3. Germline V CDR1 and CDR2: LGHNA, YNFKEQ. The CDR3 coding sequence is TGTGCCAGCAGCCAGGCCTCAGGGGAGCCCTCCTACAATGAGCAGTTCTTC. It is translated as CASSQASGEPSYNEQFF.

The chain combines TRBV5-1 with TRBJ2-7; 9 nucleotides line up with TRBD2. The V gene's germline CDR1 is SGHRS and CDR2 YFSETQ. After removal of 4 bases from V and 3 bases from J, the junction contained 14 bases not matched to a gene. There are 17 residues in the CDR3. The CDR3 DNA sequence: TGCGCCAGCAGCCTTATCGCCATAGCGGGAGAACACTACGAGCAGTACTTC. The encoded protein is CASSLIAIAGEHYEQYF.

The chain joins TRBV7-8 to TRBJ2-1; no reliable D call. Germline assignment: CDR1 SGHVS and CDR2 FQNEAQ. The CDR3 length is 11 residues. V lost 1 base, J lost 9 bases, and 4 bases lay in between. The CDR3 is CASSLEGEQFF. CDR3 coding DNA: TGTGCCAGCAGCTTAGAGGGTGAGCAGTTCTTC.

The CDR3 bases are TGTGCCAGCAGCTTGGAAATAGGGAGGGCCGGGGAGCTGTTTTTT. Amino acids: CASSLEIGRAGELFF. V gene TRBV5-6 combines with J gene TRBJ2-2; 7 bases are a match to TRBD2. J lost 6 bases, V lost 0 bases, and 5 bases had no gene match. CDR3 length equals 15 residues. Germline V gene data show CDR1 as SGHDT and CDR2 as YYEEEE.

V is TRBV4-3 and J is TRBJ2-1; 8 nucleotides align to TRBD2. After removal of 2 bases from V and 9 bases from J, the junction contained 6 bases not matched to a gene. The CDR3 is 14 residues long. The germline V gene encodes CDR1 LGHNA and CDR2 YSLEER. CDR3 residues: CASSQSGGWGEQFF. The CDR3 DNA reads as TGCGCCAGCAGCCAAAGCGGGGGCTGGGGTGAGCAGTTCTTC.

This chain links TRBV6-5 with TRBJ2-5, with D perhaps assigned TRBD1 or TRBD2 (6 bases each). The V end lost 0 bases, the J end lost 2 bases, and 10 bases lay between the germline ends. The CDR3 contains 15 residues. Germline-derived CDR1 and CDR2 are MNHEY and SVGAGI. The CDR3 loop reads CASSYSGAGQETQYF. CDR3 DNA sequence: TGTGCCAGCAGTTACTCGGGGGCGGGACAAGAGACCCAGTACTTC.

This chain links TRBV5-1 with TRBJ2-1; 11 positions agree with TRBD1. The CDR3 spans 16 residues. Trimming removed 1 base from V and 6 bases from J; junction bases left unmatched: 6. The germline CDR1 and CDR2 sequences are SGHRS and YFSETQ. The CDR3 loop reads CASSLRGTGGPNEQFF. The CDR3 DNA reads TGCGCCAGCAGCTTGAGGGGGACAGGGGGTCCCAATGAGCAGTTCTTC. The full variable domain, completed using reference TRBV5-1 and TRBJ2-1, is KAGVTQTPRYLIKTRGQQVTLSCSPISGHRSVSWYQQTPGQGLQFLFEYFSETQRNKGNFPGRFSGRQFSNSRSEMNVSTLELGDSALYLCASSLRGTGGPNEQFFGPGTRLTVL.

This sequence joins TRBV19 and TRBJ2-1, with a weak D call TRBD2 (6 bases). The germline CDR1 and CDR2 sequences are LNHDA and SQIVND (reference sequence). The V gene lost 5 bases and the J gene lost 0 bases, with 11 bases spanning the gap. CDR3 length equals 15 residues. DNA of the CDR3: TGTGCCAGTAGTCGGGGGTCGAGCTCCTACAATGAGCAGTTCTTC. The encoded protein is CASSRGSSSYNEQFF.

V is TRBV5-1 and J is TRBJ1-3; D might be TRBD1 (6 bases). V lost 0 bases and J 2 bases, leaving 12 bases between the germline ends. This CDR3 region has 16 residues. Looked up from germline, CDR1 is SGHRS and CDR2 is YFSETQ. CDR3 bases: TGCGCCAGCAGCTTGGGTGTGGCAGGGGCTGGAAACACCATATATTTT. It encodes CASSLGVAGAGNTIYF.

The V call is TRBV12-5, the J call TRBJ1-4, with D maybe TRBD1 (6 bases). V shed 1 base and J shed 0 bases, with 12 bases lying between them. The CDR3 runs 17 residues. Germline CDR1 is LGHNT and CDR2 is FRNRAP. CDR3 in amino acids: CASGLGAQGPTNEKLFF. CDR3 DNA sequence: TGTGCTAGTGGTTTGGGGGCCCAGGGGCCAACTAATGAAAAACTGTTTTTT.

This rearrangement joins TRBV9 to TRBJ2-7; possibly TRBD1 or TRBD2 for D (5 bases each). CDR3 size: 16 residues. Trimming cost V 0 bases and J 5 bases, with 18 bases left between them. The germline V gene encodes CDR1 SGDLS and CDR2 YYNGEE. CDR3 sequence (DNA): TGTGCCAGCAGCGTAGGAGTTGGGGGATCCATACACGAGCAGTACTTC. This codes for CASSVGVGGSIHEQYF.

The chain carries TRBV7-6 and TRBJ2-3; TRBD2 matches at 13 bases. From germline, CDR1 is SGHVS and CDR2 FNYEAQ. The ends lost 0 bases at V and 2 bases at J; junction bases unmatched: 5. CDR3 length: 18 residues. CDR3 sequence reads: CASSLALGLAGNTDTQYF. The CDR3 DNA reads as TGTGCCAGCAGCTTAGCCCTGGGACTAGCGGGGAACACAGATACGCAGTATTTT. Variable domain in full (rest from reference TRBV7-6 and TRBJ2-3): GAGVSQSPRYKVTKRGQDVALRCDPISGHVSLYWYRQALGQGPEFLTYFNYEAQQDKSGLPNDRFSAERPEGSISTLTIQRTEQRDSAMYRCASSLALGLAGNTDTQYFGPGTRLTVL.

The genes are TRBV2 and TRBJ2-5, with 8 bases aligning to TRBD2. Germline V gives CDR1 SNHLY, CDR2 FYNNEI. Trimming removed 7 bases from V and 13 bases from J; junction bases left unmatched: 8. The CDR3 contains 11 residues. This CDR3 is CASTQAGEGYF. In nucleotides, the CDR3 is TGTGCCAGCACTCAAGCGGGGGAAGGGTACTTC.

CDR3 in DNA: TGTGCCAGCAGTCAAGACTGGACCCTGGGTGGGGAAAAACTGTTTTTT. Encoded protein: CASSQDWTLGGEKLFF. The chain combines TRBV6-1 with TRBJ1-4; D unresolved. Germline loops: CDR1 MNHNS, CDR2 SASEGT. V lost 5 bases and J 8 bases, leaving 21 bases between the germline ends. The CDR3 spans 16 residues.

The rearrangement uses TRBV7-3 and TRBJ2-7; D ambiguous. The CDR3 is made up of 13 amino acids. The germline V gene has CDR1 SGHTA and CDR2 FQGTGA. The V and J ends lost 6 bases and 6 bases respectively, with 15 bases between them. Here the CDR3 reads CASSLVSAGEQYF. As DNA, the CDR3 is TGTGCCAGCAGTCTAGTCTCGGCTGGCGAGCAGTACTTC. Looking up the rest from reference TRBV7-3 and TRBJ2-7 gives the full variable domain: GAGVSQTPSNKVTEKGKYVELRCDPISGHTALYWYRQSLGQGPEFLIYFQGTGAADDSGLPNDRFFAVRPEGSVSTLKIQRTERGDSAVYLCASSLVSAGEQYFGPGTRLTVT.

The chain has TRBV5-6 and TRBJ2-3; 11 bases agree with TRBD2. Germline assignment: CDR1 SGHDT and CDR2 YYEEEE. This CDR3 is built from 16 residues. The V segment lost 4 bases and the J segment 6 bases; nucleotides outside the gene matches: 10. The CDR3 region has the DNA TGTGCCAGCAGCGGGACTAGCGGAATACCCCCGGATACGCAGTATTTT. It translates to CASSGTSGIPPDTQYF.

The chain uses TRBV15 and TRBJ2-1; possible D gene TRBD2, 5 bases. Germline CDR1 and CDR2: LNHNV and YYDKDF (reference sequence). The V end lost 5 bases, the J end lost 10 bases, and 15 bases lay between the germline ends. The CDR3 consists of 13 residues. DNA for the CDR3: TGTGCCACCAGCCCCGCATTGGGAGAGGAGCAGTTCTTC. It encodes CATSPALGEEQFF.

The rearrangement uses TRBV25-1 and TRBJ1-1, with D hard to call. Germline loops: CDR1 MGHDK, CDR2 SYGVNS. The CDR3 covers 12 residues. The V and J ends lost 6 bases and 8 bases respectively, with 13 bases between them. The CDR3 protein is CASSDRITEAFF. In DNA form, the CDR3 reads TGTGCCAGCAGCGACCGGATAACCGAAGCTTTCTTT.

The genes are TRBV21-1 and TRBJ2-7; the DNA was not compared with TRBD1, the D call given in the table. TRBV21-1 is shown as a pseudogene. This CDR3 spans 16 amino acids. CDR3 residues: CASSISGTGGYYEQYF. The CDR3 bases are TGTGCCAGCAGCATCTCGGGGACAGGGGGATACTACGAGCAGTACTTC.

The rearrangement links TRBV10-2 to TRBJ2-7; TRBD2 matches 10 bases. The J segment lost 3 bases and the V segment lost 6 bases, leaving 5 bases of the junction unmatched. This CDR3 has 14 amino acids. Germline CDR1 WSHSY, CDR2 SAAADI. The CDR3 spells CASRWTSGDYEQYF. The CDR3 bases are TGCGCCAGCAGATGGACTAGCGGCGACTACGAGCAGTACTTC.

The chain uses TRBV5-1 and TRBJ2-1; 8 bases match TRBD1. Germline V gene sequence: CDR1 SGHRS, CDR2 YFSETQ. Germline trimming cut 4 bases from V and 3 bases from J; bases unmatched to any gene: 6. The CDR3 extends over 15 amino acids. CDR3 sequence reads: CASSPRGLYYNEQFF. The CDR3 nucleotides are TGCGCCAGCAGCCCCAGGGGGCTTTACTACAATGAGCAGTTCTTC.

The chain combines TRBV11-3 with TRBJ2-1; the match to TRBD2 covers 8 bases. This CDR3 region has 14 residues. V lost 3 bases and J lost 3; bases outside the gene matches: 1. Germline V gene lookup returns CDR1 SGHNT and CDR2 YENEEA. The CDR3 protein is CASSFGTSYNEQFF. The CDR3 region has the DNA TGTGCCAGCAGCTTCGGGACTAGCTACAATGAGCAGTTCTTC.

Of note for this clone: Other DNA sequences in this specimen translate into the identical CDR3. This sequence joins TRBV5-1 and TRBJ2-3; possible D gene TRBD2, 6 bases. CDR1 SGHRS and CDR2 YFSETQ come from the germline V gene. Trimming took 2 bases from V and 3 from J, leaving 10 bases between them. The CDR3 extends over 14 amino acids. CDR3 DNA: TGCGCCAGCAGCTTTGGCAGCGGGACAGATACGCAGTATTTT. Residues: CASSFGSGTDTQYF.

This chain connects TRBV6-5 to TRBJ1-4; D gene uncertain. The CDR3 has 15 amino acids. CDR1 is MNHEY, CDR2 SVGAGI, per germline. V was trimmed by 1 base and J by 0 bases, leaving 6 bases between them. The CDR3 region is CASSYWPPTNEKLFF. DNA of the CDR3: TGTGCCAGCAGTTACTGGCCCCCAACTAATGAAAAACTGTTTTTT.

To note about this clone: This specimen includes other DNA sequences encoding the same CDR3. The chain employs TRBV5-1 and TRBJ2-7; a possible D gene is TRBD2 (5 bases). V was shortened by 4 bases and J by 0 bases, with 8 bases between the two germline ends. The CDR3 has 13 residues. Germline lookup yields CDR1 SGHRS and CDR2 YFSETQ. The CDR3 protein is CASSPGSSYEQYF. For the CDR3, the DNA is TGCGCCAGCAGCCCGGGGAGCTCCTACGAGCAGTACTTC.

The chain uses TRBV4-3 and TRBJ2-3; TRBD2 might be the D (5 bases). The CDR3 runs 15 residues. The V end lost 3 bases, the J end lost 2 bases, and 12 bases lay between the germline ends. Germline CDR1 LGHNA, CDR2 YSLEER. In DNA form, the CDR3 reads TGCGCCAGCAGCCATTTGAGGGAGAACACAGATACGCAGTATTTT. It translates to CASSHLRENTDTQYF.